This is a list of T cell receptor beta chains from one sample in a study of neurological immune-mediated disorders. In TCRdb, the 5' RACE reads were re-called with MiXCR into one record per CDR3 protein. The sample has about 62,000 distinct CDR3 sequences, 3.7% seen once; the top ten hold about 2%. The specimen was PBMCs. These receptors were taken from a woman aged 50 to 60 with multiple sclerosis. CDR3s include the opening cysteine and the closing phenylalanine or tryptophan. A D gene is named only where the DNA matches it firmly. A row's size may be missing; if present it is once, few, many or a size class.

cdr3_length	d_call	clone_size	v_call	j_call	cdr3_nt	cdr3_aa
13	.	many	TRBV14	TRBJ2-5	TGTGCCAGCAGCCAAGATCGGGGGCAGACCCAGTACTTC	CASSQDRGQTQYF
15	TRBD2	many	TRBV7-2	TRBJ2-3	TGTGCCAGCAGCTTGCCCCGGGGGGGTGCAGATACGCAGTATTTT	CASSLPRGGADTQYF
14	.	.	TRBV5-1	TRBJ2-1	TGCGCCAGCAGTTCCCGACCCTCCTACAATGAGCAGTTCTTC	CASSSRPSYNEQFF
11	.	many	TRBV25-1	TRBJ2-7	TGTGCCAGCAGTGAATATGATGAGCAGTACTTC	CASSEYDEQYF
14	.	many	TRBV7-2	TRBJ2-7	TGTGCCAGCAGCTTGATCCAGTTGGAGTGGGAGCAGTACTTC	CASSLIQLEWEQYF
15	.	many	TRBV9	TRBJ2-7	TGTGCCAGCAGCGTAGGCGGGGGCCCCTTCTACGAGCAGTACTTC	CASSVGGGPFYEQYF
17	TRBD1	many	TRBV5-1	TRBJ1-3	TGCGCCAGCAGCCCCACGACAGGGGGCTCCTCTGGAAACACCATATATTTT	CASSPTTGGSSGNTIYF
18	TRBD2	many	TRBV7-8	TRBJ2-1	TGTGCCAGCAGCCCGGTTGGGTTTAGCGGGACGAGTTACAATGAGCAGTTCTTC	CASSPVGFSGTSYNEQFF
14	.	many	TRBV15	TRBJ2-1	TGTGCCACCAGCAGGGTTCCCCTTAAGAATGAGCAGTTCTTC	CATSRVPLKNEQFF
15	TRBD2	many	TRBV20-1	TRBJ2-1	TGCAGTGCTTTAGGGCGGGAGAGTCCCTACAATGAGCAGTTCTTC	CSALGRESPYNEQFF
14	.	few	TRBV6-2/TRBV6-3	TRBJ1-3	TGTGCCAGCAGTTACCAGGGTCCTGGAAACACCATATATTTT	CASSYQGPGNTIYF
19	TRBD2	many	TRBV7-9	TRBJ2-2	TGTGCCAGCACCCACCGAGGGACTAGCGGGAGGACCCGGACCGGGGAGCTGTTTTTT	CASTHRGTSGRTRTGELFF
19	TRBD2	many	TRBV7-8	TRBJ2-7	TGTGCCAGCAGCCCTACTAGCGGGAGTCGGTTGTGGGGCTCCTACGAGCAGTACTTC	CASSPTSGSRLWGSYEQYF
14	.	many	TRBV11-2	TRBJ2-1	TGTGCCAGCAGCTTTGGGGTGGGAAAAAATGAGCAGTTCTTC	CASSFGVGKNEQFF
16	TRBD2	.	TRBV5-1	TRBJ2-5	TGCGCCAGCAGCTTGGTGGTAGCGGGAGGTGAGGAGACCCAGTACTTC	CASSLVVAGGEETQYF
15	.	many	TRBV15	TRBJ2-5	TGTGCCACCAGCAGAGATCCAGATAAGCGAGAGACCCAGTACTTC	CATSRDPDKRETQYF
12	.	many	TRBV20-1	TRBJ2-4	TGCAGTGCTAGAGGGGGCAAAAACATTCAGTACTTC	CSARGGKNIQYF
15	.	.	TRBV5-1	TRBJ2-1	TGCGCCAGCAGCGCTAGGAGCGATTCCTACAATGAGCAGTTCTTC	CASSARSDSYNEQFF
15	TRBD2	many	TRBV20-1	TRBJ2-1	TGCAGTGCTAGGGGCCGGGACGGGAGGGGCAATGAGCAGTTCTTC	CSARGRDGRGNEQFF
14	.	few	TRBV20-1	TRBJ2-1	TGCAGTGCCCTCCTCTTTTCGGGCTACGAGGAGCAGTTCTTC	CSALLFSGYEEQFF
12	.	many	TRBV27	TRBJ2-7	TGTGCCAGCCAGGCCGGCTCCTACGAGCAGTACTTC	CASQAGSYEQYF
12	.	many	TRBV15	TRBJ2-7	TGTGCCACCCCTCGCTTACGCGCCGAGCAGTACTTC	CATPRLRAEQYF
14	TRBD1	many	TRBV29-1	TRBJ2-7	TGCAGCGTTGCTCCGGGACAGGGTAGGGGCGAGCAGTACTTC	CSVAPGQGRGEQYF
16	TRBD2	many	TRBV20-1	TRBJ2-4	TGCAGTGCTAGGGGTAGCGGGAGAGGACGGGGAAACATTCAGTACTTC	CSARGSGRGRGNIQYF
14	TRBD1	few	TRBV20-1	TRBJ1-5	TGCAGTGCCACCACAGGGGCGATTCGTCAGCCCCAGCATTTT	CSATTGAIRQPQHF
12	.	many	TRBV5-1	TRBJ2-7	TGCGCCAGCGGACGGAACGAAGGCGAGCAGTACTTC	CASGRNEGEQYF
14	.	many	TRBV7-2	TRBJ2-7	TGTGCCAGCAGCTTTAAGCCCGGTACCTACGAGCAGTACTTC	CASSFKPGTYEQYF
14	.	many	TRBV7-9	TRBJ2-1	TGTGCCAGCAGCTTAGCAAGTACCTACAATGAGCAGTTCTTC	CASSLASTYNEQFF
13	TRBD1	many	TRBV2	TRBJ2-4	TGTGCCAGCAGTCCGGGACAGGGGCGAATTCAGTACTTC	CASSPGQGRIQYF
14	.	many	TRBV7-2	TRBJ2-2	TGTGCCAGCAGCTTAGCGGTATTCACCGGGGAGCTGTTTTTT	CASSLAVFTGELFF
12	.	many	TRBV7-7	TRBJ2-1	TGTGCTAGCAGCCCGACCGGGACTCGGCAGTTCTTC	CASSPTGTRQFF
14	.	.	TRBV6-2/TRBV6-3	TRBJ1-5	TGTGCCAGCAGTTACCCACCGGGCAGTCAGCCCCAGAATTTT	CASSYPPGSQPQNF
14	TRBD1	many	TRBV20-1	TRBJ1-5	TGCAGTGCAAGGGACAGGGATAGCAATCAGCCCCAGCATTTT	CSARDRDSNQPQHF
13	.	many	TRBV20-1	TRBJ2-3	TGCAGTGCTAGAGTGGGGGGCACAGATACGCAGTATTTT	CSARVGGTDTQYF
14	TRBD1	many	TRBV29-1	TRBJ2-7	TGCAGCGTTGAAGATTACAGGGGGATCGGCGAGCAGTACTTC	CSVEDYRGIGEQYF
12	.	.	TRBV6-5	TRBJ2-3	TGTGCCAGCAGTCCCCCTGGGACGGCTCAGTATTTT	CASSPPGTAQYF
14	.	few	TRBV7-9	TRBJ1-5	TGTGCCAGCAGCTTAGGGCTGGACAATCAGCCCCAGAATTTT	CASSLGLDNQPQNF
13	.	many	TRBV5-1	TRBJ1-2	TGCGCCAGCAGCTTGGCCGGCCGGAGTGGCTACACCTTC	CASSLAGRSGYTF
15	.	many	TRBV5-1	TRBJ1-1	TGCGCCAGCAGCTTGTCATCCTCTATGAACACTGAAGCTTTCTTT	CASSLSSSMNTEAFF
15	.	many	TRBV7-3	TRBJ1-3	TGTGCCAGCAGCTCCTCACCGGGGCTGGGAAACACCATATATTTT	CASSSSPGLGNTIYF
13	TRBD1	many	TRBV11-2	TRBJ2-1	TGTGCCGTCGGGACAGCCCCCTACAATGAGCAGTTCTTC	CAVGTAPYNEQFF
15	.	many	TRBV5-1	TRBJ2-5	TGCGCCAGCAGCTTGGAGCCAGGTAGCCAAGAGACCCAGTACTTC	CASSLEPGSQETQYF
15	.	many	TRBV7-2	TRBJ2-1	TGTGCCAGCAGCTCCCGACAGGTGCTAAACAATGAGCAGTTCTTC	CASSSRQVLNNEQFF
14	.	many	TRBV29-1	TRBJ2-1	TGCAGCGTTGAAGATCTATCCCCAGGGAATGAGCAGTTCTTC	CSVEDLSPGNEQFF
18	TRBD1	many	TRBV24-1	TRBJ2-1	TGTGCCACCAGACCGGGACAGGGGGCGCGGGGCATGGACAATGAGCAGTTCTTC	CATRPGQGARGMDNEQFF
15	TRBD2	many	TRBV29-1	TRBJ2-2	TGCAGCGCTGGGGGACTAGCGGGCCGCACCGGGGAGCTGTTTTTT	CSAGGLAGRTGELFF
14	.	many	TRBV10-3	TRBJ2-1	TGTGCCATCAGTGAAAGACACGGACGGGGAGAGCAGTTCTTC	CAISERHGRGEQFF
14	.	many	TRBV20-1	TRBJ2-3	TGCAGTGCTAGAGGCCTACAGGCGACAGATACGCAGTATTTT	CSARGLQATDTQYF
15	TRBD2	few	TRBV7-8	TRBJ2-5	TGTGCCAGCAGCTTGGAGCGGGGCCCAAGAGAGGCCCAGTACTTC	CASSLERGPREAQYF
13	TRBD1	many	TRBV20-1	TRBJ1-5	TGCAGTGCGGGCGGACAGGGCAATCAGCCCCAGAATTTT	CSAGGQGNQPQNF
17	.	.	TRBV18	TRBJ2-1	TGTGCCAGCTCACCACCGGAGGCACTATGGGCACTGAATGAGCAGTTCTTC	CASSPPEALWALNEQFF
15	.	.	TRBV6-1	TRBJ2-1	TGTGCCAGCAGTGAACAGGGGTTTGTGTACAATGAGCAGTTCTTC	CASSEQGFVYNEQFF
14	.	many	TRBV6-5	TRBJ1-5	TGTGCCAGCAGTTACGATGGGACAAATCAGCCCCAGCATTTT	CASSYDGTNQPQHF
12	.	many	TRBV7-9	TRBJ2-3	TGTGCCAGCAGCTTGTCATGGGATACGCAGTATTTT	CASSLSWDTQYF
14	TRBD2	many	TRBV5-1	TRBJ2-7	TGCGCCAGCAGCTTGGTTCCAGCGGGAGGTGAGCAGTACTTC	CASSLVPAGGEQYF